This T cell receptor (beta chain) was retrieved from a study of blood T cell repertoires in COVID-19. About the research overall: Material from acute and convalescent COVID-19 was sourced from the United States, Italy and Spain. Sources were T cells, B-cell-depleted T cells, or PBMCs; the material itself was cDNA or gDNA.

Original methodology: Quantification of nucleated cells was approximated via reference gene primer amplification. The protocol was immunoSEQ multiplex PCR, while the TCRdb copy is restricted to in-frame clones and leaves out a portion. Clonal size and the V and J genes are those of that table, whereas D and trimming came from the DNA. This sample has around 300,000 clones, with around 90% found just once. This TCR came from a man aged 45-60 years with acute or convalescent COVID-19. Sequenced: peripheral blood.

CDR3 amino acids: CASSPLRGYDNEQFF. The DNA for the CDR3 is TGCGCCAGCAGCCCCCTCAGGGGGTACGACAATGAGCAGTTCTTC. This rearrangement joins TRBV4-1 to TRBJ2-1, with 7 bases lining up with TRBD1. The CDR3 loop spans 15 amino acids. The germline V gene has CDR1 MGHRA and CDR2 YSYEKL. After removal of 4 bases from V and 5 bases from J, the junction contained 8 bases not matched to a gene.